A single sample is the source of the 23 T cell receptor beta chains below, sequenced in a study of T cell changes during pregnancy in multiple sclerosis. Some clones are missing from TCRdb's copy, which holds only in-frame ones; the method was immunoSEQ multiplex PCR. Among 85,000 to 100,000 clones, over 85% were seen once, and the ten largest hold 0.99%. This specimen consisted of peripheral blood, obtained after pregnancy. Receptors were obtained from a female donor with multiple sclerosis, enrolled in a pregnancy study.

The chain combines TRBV6-1 with TRBJ1-2, with TRBD1 as a possible D gene (6 bases). Germline V lookup: CDR1 MNHNS, CDR2 SASEGT. The CDR3 contains 15 residues. Trimming removed 6 bases from V and 4 bases from J, with 18 bases in between. This chain's CDR3 is CASRTHRVGLYGYTF. DNA of the CDR3: TGTGCCAGCAGAACCCACAGGGTCGGACTCTATGGCTACACCTTC.

The chain uses TRBV27 and TRBJ2-2, with 10 bases fitting TRBD2. With 2 bases clipped from V and 3 bases from J, the junction kept 6 bases outside the gene matches. The CDR3 length is 17 residues. Germline V CDR1 and CDR2: MNHEY, SMNVEV (reference sequence). Written as DNA, the CDR3 is TGTGCCAGCAGTTTACCCCCTAGCGGGAGCTACACCGGGGAGCTGTTTTTT. Its protein product is CASSLPPSGSYTGELFF.

The chain has TRBV4-2 and TRBJ2-3; 8 bases are a match to TRBD2. CDR3 length equals 16 residues. With V trimmed by 4 bases and J by 6 bases, 12 bases remained unmatched. CDR1 and CDR2 (germline): LGHNA, YNFKEQ. The CDR3 loop reads CASSLQPGGRADTQYF. The CDR3 region has the DNA TGTGCCAGCAGCCTCCAACCGGGGGGGAGGGCTGATACGCAGTATTTT.

The chain joins TRBV5-1 to TRBJ2-7; 7 bases are a match to TRBD1. CDR3 size: 15 residues. The trim removed 0 bases at V and 3 bases at J, leaving 6 bases unmatched. Looked up from germline, CDR1 is SGHRS and CDR2 is YFSETQ. The CDR3 sequence: CASSLGQGSNYEQYF. The CDR3 DNA follows: TGCGCCAGCAGCTTGGGACAGGGCTCCAACTACGAGCAGTACTTC.

This rearrangement joins TRBV7-9 to TRBJ1-5; 7 bases match TRBD1. Trimming took 5 bases from V and 9 from J; bases not matched to a gene: 4. This CDR3 is 12 amino acids long. Germline V gene data show CDR1 as SEHNR and CDR2 as FQNEAQ (reference sequence). Here the CDR3 reads CASSQGVGPQHF. CDR3 bases: TGTGCCAGCAGCCAGGGGGTAGGGCCCCAGCATTTT. The variable domain in full, completed from reference TRBV7-9 and TRBJ1-5, reads DTGVSQNPRHKITKRGQNVTFRCDPISEHNRLYWYRQTLGQGPEFLTYFQNEAQLEKSRLLSDRFSAERPKGSFSTLEIQRTEQGDSAMYLCASSQGVGPQHFGDGTRLSIL.

The CDR3 is CATSTERLAWNEQFF. The CDR3 coding sequence is TGTGCCACCAGCACGGAGCGACTAGCGTGGAATGAGCAGTTCTTC. V gene TRBV15 combines with J gene TRBJ2-1; TRBD2 matches 8 bases. The CDR3 totals 15 residues. After removal of 4 bases from V and 7 bases from J, the junction contained 9 bases not matched to a gene. Germline CDR1 is LNHNV and CDR2 is YYDKDF (reference sequence).

The chain recombines TRBV7-3 with TRBJ2-3; 7 bases fit TRBD1. Germline CDR1 and CDR2: SGHTA and FQGTGA. V dropped 4 bases and J dropped 2; count of bases not matched to a gene: 6. The CDR3 extends over 15 amino acids. CDR3 protein: CASSSTGAFTDTQYF. The CDR3, as DNA: TGTGCCAGCAGCTCCACAGGGGCTTTCACAGATACGCAGTATTTT.

The J gene is TRBJ2-7, the V gene TRBV7-2, with 11 bases fitting TRBD2. The germline V gene encodes CDR1 SGHTA and CDR2 FQGNSA. With V trimmed by 1 base and J by 0 bases, 5 bases remained unmatched. This CDR3 region has 17 residues. CDR3 region: CASSLGLAGGASYEQYF. DNA of the CDR3: TGTGCCAGCAGCTTAGGGCTAGCGGGAGGTGCCTCCTACGAGCAGTACTTC.

This clone was counted between two and nine times. The chain is built from TRBV19 and TRBJ1-2; D is unresolved. Germline lookup yields CDR1 LNHDA and CDR2 SQIVND (reference sequence). This CDR3 is built from 14 residues. V was trimmed by 7 bases and J by 4 bases, leaving 16 bases between them. In DNA form, the CDR3 reads TGTGCCAGTACCCGATTGGACGGAGGCTATGGCTACACCTTC. This gives the protein CASTRLDGGYGYTF.

The V and J genes are TRBV7-3 and TRBJ2-1, with D possibly being TRBD1 (6 bases). CDR1 and CDR2 from the germline V gene are SGHTA and FQGTGA. CDR3 size: 16 residues. Trimming pared 5 bases from V and 1 base from J, leaving 15 bases between. CDR3: CASSPRKDRSYNEQFF. DNA of the CDR3: TGTGCCAGCAGCCCCAGGAAAGACAGGTCCTACAATGAGCAGTTCTTC.

The rearrangement uses TRBV5-4 and TRBJ2-2; no reliable D call. This CDR3 contains 14 residues. CDR1 is SGHNT and CDR2 is YYREEE in the germline V gene (reference sequence). The ends were cut back, 0 bases at V and 1 base at J, with 4 bases in the middle. DNA for the CDR3: TGTGCCAGCAGCTTGGAACAGAACACCGGGGAGCTGTTTTTT. It is translated as CASSLEQNTGELFF.

V usage is TRBV13 and J usage is TRBJ2-1; TRBD2 is a possible D gene (7 bases). There are 15 residues in the CDR3. Trimming took off 0 bases at V and 9 bases at J, with 15 bases between the two ends. Germline V gene data show CDR1 as PRHDT and CDR2 as FYEKMQ (reference sequence). In nucleotides, the CDR3 is TGTGCCAGCAGCTTAGGCCAGGGGTGGGGGGGTGAGCAGTTCTTC. Its translation is CASSLGQGWGGEQFF.

This chain uses TRBV27 with TRBJ2-1; the match to TRBD2 covers 9 bases. The length of the CDR3 is 16 residues. CDR1 is MNHEY and CDR2 is SMNVEV in the germline V gene (reference sequence). V was pared by 3 bases and J by 6 bases, with 9 bases of the junction left unmatched. CDR3 region: CASSFLAGGLGNEQFF. The CDR3 coding sequence is TGTGCCAGCAGTTTTTTGGCGGGAGGGTTAGGCAATGAGCAGTTCTTC.

This chain uses TRBV10-3 with TRBJ1-1; D is possibly TRBD1 (5 bases). The CDR3 sequence is 13 residues long. Germline CDR1 reads ENHRY; CDR2 reads SYGVKD. Trimming took 2 bases from V and 1 from J, leaving 5 bases between them. The CDR3 DNA reads as TGTGCCATCAGTGAGCAGGGGAACACTGAAGCTTTCTTT. It codes for CAISEQGNTEAFF.

The rearrangement uses TRBV5-6 and TRBJ2-2, with 9 bases lining up with TRBD2. The CDR3 is made up of 16 amino acids. CDR1 and CDR2 from the germline V gene are SGHDT and YYEEEE. The trim removed 4 bases at V and 3 bases at J, leaving 7 bases unmatched. As DNA, the CDR3 is TGTGCCAGCAGCCCGTGGGGCGGGAGGGACACCGGGGAGCTGTTTTTT. This encodes CASSPWGGRDTGELFF.

The V gene is TRBV11-1, the J gene TRBJ2-1; 11 bases align to TRBD2. This CDR3 spans 19 amino acids. V lost 5 bases to trimming and J lost 0 bases; unmatched junction nucleotides: 12. CDR1 and CDR2 (germline): SGHAT, FQDESV (reference sequence). CDR3 DNA: TGTGCCAGCAGCCCCCGCGGGACTAGCGGAAAAAGCTCCTACAATGAGCAGTTCTTC. It specifies CASSPRGTSGKSSYNEQFF.

The gene calls are TRBV9 and TRBJ2-5, with D perhaps TRBD2 (6 bases). The V gene's germline CDR1 is SGDLS and CDR2 YYNGEE. This CDR3 spans 17 amino acids. Trimming removed 3 bases at V and 5 bases at J, with 23 bases between. CDR3 loop: CASSASNGDSAAETQYF. CDR3 coding DNA: TGTGCCAGCAGCGCCTCAAATGGGGACTCGGCGGCCGAGACCCAGTACTTC.

V usage is TRBV29-1 and J usage is TRBJ2-5; tentative D call: TRBD2 (6 bases). This CDR3 is built from 14 residues. V was trimmed by 7 bases and J by 2 bases, leaving 17 bases between them. Per germline, CDR1 SQVTM and CDR2 ANQGSEA. CDR3 nucleotide sequence: TGCAGCGCCTACCGGGACGGGGGACAAGAGACCCAGTACTTC. It codes for CSAYRDGGQETQYF.

The chain links TRBV13 to TRBJ2-1, with a tentative D call TRBD2 (6 bases). V lost 0 bases, J lost 9 bases, and 15 bases lay in between. The CDR3 sequence is 15 residues long. Germline V gene sequence: CDR1 PRHDT, CDR2 FYEKMQ (reference sequence). CDR3 nucleotides: TGTGCCAGCAGCTTAGGACTAGCTTTTGGTGTTGAGCAGTTCTTC. It specifies CASSLGLAFGVEQFF.

The CDR3 reads CASRGVVRTDTQYF. DNA for the CDR3: TGTGCCAGCAGAGGGGTGGTACGCACAGATACGCAGTATTTT. This rearrangement joins TRBV6-5 to TRBJ2-3; D is possibly TRBD1 (5 bases). The V and J ends lost 6 bases and 1 base respectively, with 11 bases between them. The germline V gene encodes CDR1 MNHEY and CDR2 SVGAGI. The CDR3 length is 14 residues.

This rearrangement joins TRBV5-4 to TRBJ1-2, with 7 bases that match TRBD1. CDR3 length: 15 amino acids. Per germline, CDR1 SGHNT and CDR2 YYREEE (reference sequence). The V and J ends lost 3 bases and 0 bases, in that order; junction bases with no gene match: 5. CDR3 protein: CASSSGTAANYGYTF. The CDR3 DNA reads TGTGCCAGCAGCTCCGGGACAGCTGCTAACTATGGCTACACCTTC. The full variable domain, with the rest looked up from reference TRBV5-4 and TRBJ1-2, is ETGVTQSPTHLIKTRGQQVTLRCSSQSGHNTVSWYQQALGQGPQFIFQYYREEENGRGNFPPRFSGLQFPNYSSELNVNALELDDSALYLCASSSGTAANYGYTFGSGTRLTVV.

The chain links TRBV19 to TRBJ1-2; D is possibly TRBD1 (6 bases). The CDR3 extends over 14 amino acids. The germline V and J ends were trimmed by 3 bases and 6 bases, with 14 bases remaining between them. In germline, CDR1 is LNHDA, CDR2 SQIVND (reference sequence). The CDR3 coding sequence is TGTGCCAGTAGTATGTCCAGGGGAACTCATGGCTACACCTTC. The encoded protein is CASSMSRGTHGYTF.

The rearrangement joins TRBV18 to TRBJ2-7, with 9 bases matching TRBD1. The CDR3 loop spans 16 amino acids. Germline CDR1 is KGHSH and CDR2 is LQKENI. Trimming took 4 bases from V and 3 from J; bases not matched to a gene: 10. The CDR3 DNA follows: TGTGCCAGCTCACAGGGGACAGGGCGGTCCGGCTACGAGCAGTACTTC. It codes for CASSQGTGRSGYEQYF.